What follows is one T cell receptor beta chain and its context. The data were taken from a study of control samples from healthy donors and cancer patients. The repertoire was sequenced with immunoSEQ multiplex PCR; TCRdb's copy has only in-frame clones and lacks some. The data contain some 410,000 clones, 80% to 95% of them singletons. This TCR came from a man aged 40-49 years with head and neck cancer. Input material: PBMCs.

For the CDR3, the DNA is TGTGCCAGTGCTGGACAGGGGGCTGGGGCCAACGTCCTGACTTTC. Translated, it gives CASAGQGAGANVLTF. V gene TRBV28 combines with J gene TRBJ2-6; 10 bases are shared with TRBD1. V was pared by 9 bases and J by 2 bases, with 4 bases of the junction left unmatched. Germline V gene lookup returns CDR1 MDHEN and CDR2 SYDVKM. The CDR3 length is 15 residues.